The clone carrying this TCR beta chain appeared a single time. The data were obtained in a study of blood T cell repertoires in COVID-19. Study-wide background: Specimens from acute and convalescent COVID-19 originated in the United States, Italy and Spain.

Original analysis: Amplification of reference gene primers was used by the study to estimate nucleated cell counts. The data were produced by immunoSEQ multiplex PCR, yet TCRdb's version contains in-frame clones alone and is incomplete. For V, J and clone size, that table is used; D and trimming come from the DNA. The sample has about 210,000 clones, roughly 78% seen once. The germline V and J ends were trimmed by 2 bases and 4 bases, with 7 bases remaining between them. From germline, CDR1 is SGHRS and CDR2 YFSETQ. The CDR3 runs 13 residues. This receptor was identified in a woman aged 40 to 55 with acute or convalescent COVID-19. The chain employs TRBV5-1 and TRBJ2-1, with unresolved D. The sequencing sample was made of peripheral blood. This chain's CDR3 is CASSLNRYNEQFF. The CDR3 DNA sequence: TGCGCCAGCAGCTTAAACAGATACAATGAGCAGTTCTTC. The full variable domain, its missing parts supplied by reference TRBV5-1 and TRBJ2-1, is KAGVTQTPRYLIKTRGQQVTLSCSPISGHRSVSWYQQTPGQGLQFLFEYFSETQRNKGNFPGRFSGRQFSNSRSEMNVSTLELGDSALYLCASSLNRYNEQFFGPGTRLTVL.